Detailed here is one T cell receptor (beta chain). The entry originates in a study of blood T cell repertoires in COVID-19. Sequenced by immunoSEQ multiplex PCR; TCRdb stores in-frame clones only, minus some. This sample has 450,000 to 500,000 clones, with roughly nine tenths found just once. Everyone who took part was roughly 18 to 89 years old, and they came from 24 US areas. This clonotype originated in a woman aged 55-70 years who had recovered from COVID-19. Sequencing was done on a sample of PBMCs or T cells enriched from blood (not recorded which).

The CDR3 nucleotides are TGTGCCAGTAGTAGCGGACAGGGGGTGGGCGGGGAGCTGTTTTTT. Its translation: CASSSGQGVGGELFF. The rearrangement links TRBV19 to TRBJ2-2, with 10 bases lining up with TRBD1. The V gene's germline CDR1 is LNHDA and CDR2 SQIVND (reference sequence). This CDR3 contains 15 residues. V dropped 4 bases and J dropped 7; count of bases not matched to a gene: 6.